This T cell receptor (beta chain) came from a study of Graves' ophthalmopathy and Graves' hyperthyroidism. Findings of the study overall: A model built from 13 signatures distinguished ophthalmopathy from stable hyperthyroidism with 87.88% sensitivity and around 81% specificity. Prediction of ophthalmopathy progression reached around 70% sensitivity and around 72% specificity.

This clonotype was counted many times. Its target is not known. Scientists amplified the TCR beta CDR3 regions from RNA transcripts. First-round RT-PCR relied on HTBI primers, and a second-round multiplex PCR came next. TCRdb ran MiXCR on the multiplex PCR reads and lists one entry per CDR3 protein. The sample shows 600,000 to 650,000 distinct CDR3 sequences, 22% of them seen only once. The germline V gene has CDR1 SGHRS and CDR2 YFSETQ. The CDR3 is 15 residues long. Between the trimmed V and J ends, which lost 2 bases and 1 base, there was a span of 9 bases. No donor had other autoimmune disease, uncontrolled infection, pregnancy or lactation.

The chain carries TRBV5-1 and TRBJ2-2, with D possibly matching TRBD2 (6 bases). This receptor was taken from a woman younger than 30 with stable Graves' hyperthyroidism. Some clones in this sample may be carry-over from other donors' samples. Sequenced material: peripheral blood. In nucleotides, the CDR3 is TGCGCCAGCAGCTTTGACGGGAGGAACACCGGGGAGCTGTTTTTT. Translating it yields CASSFDGRNTGELFF. Based on the CDR3 plus reference TRBV5-1 and TRBJ2-2, the full variable domain is KAGVTQTPRYLIKTRGQQVTLSCSPISGHRSVSWYQQTPGQGLQFLFEYFSETQRNKGNFPGRFSGRQFSNSRSEMNVSTLELGDSALYLCASSFDGRNTGELFFGEGSRLTVL.